These T cell receptor beta chains were read from a single sample in a study of cytomegalovirus exposure and HLA in healthy donors. Some clones are missing from TCRdb's copy, which holds only in-frame ones; the method was immunoSEQ multiplex PCR. The profile covers about 59,000 clones, with about 80% appearing a single time and under 2% taken by the ten largest. Sequenced: PBMCs. The receptors stem from a human donor in good health. CDR3s leave out the opening cysteine and the closing phenylalanine or tryptophan. A D gene is named only where the DNA matches it firmly.

v_call,j_call,d_call,cdr3_aa
TRBV5-6,TRBJ2-5,NA,ASSLAQGLQETQY
TRBV6-1,TRBJ2-7,TRBD1,ANQDRSTYEQY
TRBV5-4,TRBJ2-3,NA,ASSLARGAEADTQY
TRBV5-1,TRBJ2-3,TRBD2,ASSLGLAGGTDTQY
TRBV19,TRBJ2-7,TRBD1,ASSAQGAYEQY
TRBV7-6,TRBJ2-1,NA,ASSLAGASYNEQF
TRBV5-6,TRBJ2-5,TRBD1,ASSLVTGGSSQETQY
TRBV12-5,TRBJ2-5,TRBD2,ASGNRFWGSGGAQTQY
TRBV18,TRBJ1-1,NA,ASSPQGTMNTEAF
TRBV19,TRBJ1-1,NA,ASLQGEGEAF
TRBV28,TRBJ1-3,NA,ASSPYSRFSGNTIY
TRBV5-1,TRBJ2-7,NA,ASSLARDTSYEQY
TRBV6-1,TRBJ1-4,NA,ASSEAQGGEKLF
TRBV5-1,TRBJ2-1,TRBD2,ASSSSGGSGNEQF
TRBV13,TRBJ2-4,TRBD2,ASKVGGSGHIQY
TRBV7-3,TRBJ1-1,NA,ASSESGLDTEAF
TRBV6-4,TRBJ1-2,TRBD1,ASSLFQGDDYGYT
TRBV7-3,TRBJ2-5,NA,ASSLRSGEETQY
TRBV28,TRBJ1-2,NA,ASSLLGAGGGYT
TRBV15,TRBJ2-3,TRBD2,ATSRGISGLAGVRGTDTQY
TRBV27,TRBJ1-1,TRBD1,ASSPRDREKGNTEAF
TRBV20-1,TRBJ1-2,NA,SAPGDSGYT
TRBV29-1,TRBJ2-1,TRBD1,SVGRTGGYEQF
TRBV5-6,TRBJ1-5,NA,ASSFGAGRDRNQPQH
TRBV11-3,TRBJ2-7,NA,ASSPGHLYEQY
TRBV5-1,TRBJ1-3,TRBD1,ASSGGQGAHNTIY
TRBV7-2,TRBJ1-2,TRBD1,ASSLDGQDIYGYT
TRBV5-1,TRBJ2-3,NA,ASSLVGVGDTDTQY
TRBV27,TRBJ1-4,NA,ASSQQGSHEKLF
TRBV9,TRBJ2-2,TRBD2,ASSVTSGGAGELF
TRBV28,TRBJ1-2,NA,ASSLSTGSQFT
TRBV9,TRBJ2-7,NA,ASSVGAGREQY
TRBV7-9,NA,NA,ASSPTDSEQY
TRBV29-1,TRBJ1-1,TRBD1,SVQTGAGGAF
TRBV28,TRBJ2-3,TRBD2,ASRTPLAGEHTNTQY
TRBV19,TRBJ1-2,NA,ASSVQGFLLGYT
TRBV28,TRBJ2-3,NA,ASSLTKVPPTDTQY
TRBV10-3,TRBJ2-3,NA,AIPVGGGPDTQY
TRBV18,TRBJ1-2,TRBD1,ASSPGQGDYT
TRBV10-2,TRBJ2-1,NA,ASSESLASSYNEQF
TRBV9,TRBJ2-3,TRBD2,ASSVQAGADTQY
TRBV6-5,TRBJ1-2,TRBD1,ASSSRDRGGYT